This T cell receptor (beta chain) was profiled in a study of OX40 agonist ivuxolimab in advanced cancers. About the research overall: Two patients with cutaneous melanoma and one with hepatocellular carcinoma, three in total, showed partial responses.

Repertoires were generated with immunoSEQ multiplex PCR, while TCRdb's copy carries only in-frame clones and drops some. The sample includes under 70,000 clones, roughly nine tenths seen only once; the top ten take under 10%. Per germline, CDR1 LNHDA and CDR2 SQIVND (reference sequence). Trimming removed 6 bases from V and 3 bases from J; junction bases left unmatched: 4. This CDR3 region has 13 residues. The sequencing here drew on CD4+ or CD8+ T cells sorted from blood, taken in a trial of the OX40 agonist ivuxolimab. This chain links TRBV19 with TRBJ2-7; the match to TRBD2 covers 8 bases. The sequence derives from an adult with an advanced solid tumor such as melanoma, head and neck, liver or kidney cancer. The CDR3 DNA reads as TGTGCCAGTAGCTACGGGGGGGGCTACGAGCAGTACTTC. Translating gives CASSYGGGYEQYF.